The next 27 T cell receptor beta chains were all read from a single sample in a study of cytomegalovirus exposure and HLA in healthy donors. The study ran its PCR with 60 Vbeta and 13 Jbeta primers. This table comes from immunoSEQ multiplex PCR, and its TCRdb copy is limited to in-frame clones, with some not included. This table holds over 75,000 clones, 60% to 85% found once. Sample: PBMCs. Receptor source: a man in his sixties in good health and CMV-seropositive.

The chain has TRBV7-2 and TRBJ2-3; D is undetermined. V shed 0 bases and J shed 2 bases, with 6 bases lying between them. Germline assignment: CDR1 SGHTA and CDR2 FQGNSA. This CDR3 region has 14 residues. As DNA, the CDR3 is TGTGCCAGCAGCTTAGCGGCCACCACAGATACGCAGTATTTT. Translation gives CASSLAATTDTQYF.

This chain links TRBV11-1 with TRBJ2-7; 11 bases are shared with TRBD2. The CDR3 length is 15 residues. J gave up 3 bases and V 1 base, and 2 bases lay outside the gene matches. Germline CDR1 and CDR2: SGHAT and FQDESV (reference sequence). This CDR3 reads CASSLVLAGVYEQYF. The CDR3 DNA follows: TGTGCCAGCAGCTTAGTACTAGCGGGGGTCTACGAGCAGTACTTC.

The J gene is TRBJ2-7, the V gene TRBV5-1; the match to TRBD2 covers 8 bases. CDR3 length equals 14 residues. V was clipped by 4 bases and J by 1 base; unmatched bases: 4. Germline lookup yields CDR1 SGHRS and CDR2 YFSETQ. This chain's CDR3 is CASSDLAGSYEQYF. CDR3 nucleotides: TGCGCCAGCAGCGACTTAGCGGGGTCCTACGAGCAGTACTTC.

The chain links TRBV7-2 to TRBJ2-1; 16 nucleotides agree with TRBD2. The CDR3 sequence is 18 residues long. V lost 1 base, J lost 9 bases, and 9 bases stayed unmatched. Germline assignment: CDR1 SGHTA and CDR2 FQGNSA. The CDR3 spells CASSLGPGTSGGAPEQFF. CDR3 bases: TGTGCCAGCAGCTTAGGTCCCGGGACTAGCGGGGGGGCCCCTGAGCAGTTCTTC.

This rearrangement joins TRBV5-1 to TRBJ2-3; 9 nucleotides agree with TRBD1. V dropped 2 bases and J dropped 2; count of bases not matched to a gene: 3. The CDR3 sequence is 15 residues long. Germline CDR1 is SGHRS and CDR2 is YFSETQ. The CDR3 sequence: CASSFWTGDTDTQYF. CDR3 DNA sequence: TGCGCCAGCAGCTTCTGGACAGGGGACACAGATACGCAGTATTTT. The full variable domain, in which reference TRBV5-1 and TRBJ2-3 provide the parts outside the CDR3, is KAGVTQTPRYLIKTRGQQVTLSCSPISGHRSVSWYQQTPGQGLQFLFEYFSETQRNKGNFPGRFSGRQFSNSRSEMNVSTLELGDSALYLCASSFWTGDTDTQYFGPGTRLTVL.

This chain connects TRBV5-8 to TRBJ2-7; possible D gene TRBD2, 6 bases. In germline, CDR1 is SGHTS, CDR2 YDEGEE. The CDR3 has 13 amino acids. Trimming removed 1 base from V and 5 bases from J, with 10 bases in between. DNA of the CDR3: TGTGCCAGCAGCTTGAGGAGGGTCAACGAGCAGTACTTC. Its translation is CASSLRRVNEQYF.

The genes are TRBV25-1 and TRBJ1-6, with D unresolved. The CDR3 has 17 amino acids. The V gene lost 5 bases and the J gene lost 0 bases, with 14 bases spanning the gap. Germline loops: CDR1 MGHDK, CDR2 SYGVNS. CDR3 sequence reads: CASSRHTKHSYNSPLHF. As DNA, the CDR3 is TGTGCCAGCAGTCGACACACAAAACACTCCTATAATTCACCCCTCCACTTT.

This rearrangement joins TRBV7-6 to TRBJ2-5; D possibly corresponds to TRBD2 (6 bases). The CDR3 is made up of 14 amino acids. The germline V gene encodes CDR1 SGHVS and CDR2 FNYEAQ. V was trimmed by 3 bases and J by 5 bases, leaving 13 bases between them. CDR3 region: CASSLDGGVETQYF. DNA of the CDR3: TGTGCCAGCAGCTTGGACGGAGGGGTGGAGACCCAGTACTTC.

The V and J genes are TRBV7-9 and TRBJ1-2; 7 positions match TRBD1. Germline loops: CDR1 SEHNR, CDR2 FQNEAQ (reference sequence). CDR3 length equals 15 residues. The J segment lost 7 bases and the V segment lost 5 bases, leaving 13 bases of the junction unmatched. Here the CDR3 reads CASSPNPTGWVGYTF. The CDR3 DNA follows: TGTGCCAGCAGCCCTAACCCGACAGGGTGGGTTGGCTACACCTTC.

The chain has TRBV5-4 and TRBJ2-7; TRBD2 matches at 12 bases. Germline trimming cut 5 bases from V and 2 bases from J; bases unmatched to any gene: 5. Germline values: CDR1 SGHNT, CDR2 YYREEE (reference sequence). The CDR3 length is 15 residues. The CDR3 reads CASSPGTSGPYEQYF. CDR3 nucleotides: TGTGCCAGCAGTCCCGGGACTAGCGGGCCCTACGAGCAGTACTTC.

The chain uses TRBV9 and TRBJ1-4; D possibly corresponds to TRBD1 (6 bases). Trimming cost V 4 bases and J 0 bases, with 10 bases left between them. There are 15 residues in the CDR3. Germline CDR1 reads SGDLS; CDR2 reads YYNGEE. CDR3 residues: CASSTPGATNEKLFF. Here the CDR3 DNA reads TGTGCCAGCAGCACCCCAGGGGCAACTAATGAAAAACTGTTTTTT.

V usage is TRBV5-4 and J usage is TRBJ2-7; 9 bases match TRBD2. The germline gives CDR1 SGHNT, CDR2 YYREEE (reference sequence). The CDR3 sequence is 15 residues long. J lost 6 bases, V lost 2 bases, and 9 bases had no gene match. The CDR3 bases are TGTGCCAGCAGCTTAGGGACTAGCCAAGCCTCCGAGCAGTACTTC. Protein sequence: CASSLGTSQASEQYF. Variable domain in full (rest from reference TRBV5-4 and TRBJ2-7): ETGVTQSPTHLIKTRGQQVTLRCSSQSGHNTVSWYQQALGQGPQFIFQYYREEENGRGNFPPRFSGLQFPNYSSELNVNALELDDSALYLCASSLGTSQASEQYFGPGTRLTVT.

This clone was seen a handful of times. The chain has TRBV5-4 and TRBJ2-7, with 8 bases aligning to TRBD2. V gave up 5 bases and J gave up 7 bases; unmatched junction bases: 17. The CDR3 is 16 amino acids. CDR1 and CDR2 (germline): SGHNT, YYREEE (reference sequence). The CDR3 loop is CASSPRYGTSPREQYF. CDR3 DNA: TGTGCCAGCAGTCCCCGTTACGGGACTAGTCCCAGGGAGCAGTACTTC.

This chain connects TRBV18 to TRBJ2-7; 9 positions match TRBD1. After removal of 6 bases from V and 5 bases from J, the junction contained 8 bases not matched to a gene. The length of the CDR3 is 14 residues. Germline V gene lookup returns CDR1 KGHSH and CDR2 LQKENI. CDR3 residues: CASSGLQGADEQYF. The CDR3 DNA follows: TGTGCCAGCTCCGGGTTACAGGGGGCGGACGAGCAGTACTTC.

This chain links TRBV29-1 with TRBJ2-1; the D is unclear. Trimming pared 5 bases from V and 8 bases from J, leaving 16 bases between. The length of the CDR3 is 13 residues. The germline gives CDR1 SQVTM, CDR2 ANQGSEA. The CDR3 is CSVTTTGVDEQFF. CDR3 DNA sequence: TGCAGCGTTACAACTACTGGCGTCGATGAGCAGTTCTTC.

The V gene is TRBV30, the J gene TRBJ2-7, with 8 bases matching TRBD2. This CDR3 is 14 amino acids long. Trimming cost V 2 bases and J 5 bases; bases outside gene matches: 8. CDR1 is GTSNPN, CDR2 SVGIG, per germline (reference sequence). CDR3 loop: CAWSSIRGGDEQYF. DNA of the CDR3: TGTGCCTGGAGTAGTATCCGGGGGGGAGACGAGCAGTACTTC.

The gene calls are TRBV7-2 and TRBJ2-6, with D uncertain. The CDR3 contains 18 residues. V lost 0 bases to trimming and J lost 0 bases, with 12 bases between them. Germline V gives CDR1 SGHTA, CDR2 FQGNSA. CDR3 DNA: TGTGCCAGCAGCTTAGCCGGGTTTCGCTCCTCTGGGGCCAACGTCCTGACTTTC. Protein sequence: CASSLAGFRSSGANVLTF. The variable domain in full, with the rest retrieved from reference TRBV7-2 and TRBJ2-6, is GAGVSQSPSNKVTEKGKDVELRCDPISGHTALYWYRQSLGQGLEFLIYFQGNSAPDKSGLPSDRFSAERTGGSVSTLTIQRTQQEDSAVYLCASSLAGFRSSGANVLTFGAGSRLTVL.

This rearrangement joins TRBV7-9 to TRBJ2-7, with 7 bases identical to TRBD1. The CDR3 is made up of 16 amino acids. V shed 3 bases and J 2 bases; nucleotides not matched to a gene: 10. Germline CDR1 and CDR2: SEHNR and FQNEAQ (reference sequence). CDR3 nucleotides: TGTGCCAGCAGCTTCTGGCCGGGGACAGCTACCTACGAGCAGTACTTC. This encodes CASSFWPGTATYEQYF. The entire variable domain, with the rest obtained from reference TRBV7-9 and TRBJ2-7, is as follows: DTGVSQNPRHKITKRGQNVTFRCDPISEHNRLYWYRQTLGQGPEFLTYFQNEAQLEKSRLLSDRFSAERPKGSFSTLEIQRTEQGDSAMYLCASSFWPGTATYEQYFGPGTRLTVT.

The chain has TRBV7-8 and TRBJ1-3, with D unresolved. The CDR3 consists of 12 residues. Germline CDR1 reads SGHVS; CDR2 reads FQNEAQ. Trimming took 4 bases from V and 3 from J, leaving 4 bases between them. CDR3 sequence (DNA): TGTGCCAGCAGCTCCTATGGAAACACCATATATTTT. Amino acids: CASSSYGNTIYF.

The chain recombines TRBV7-6 with TRBJ2-2, with TRBD1 matching 7 bases. This CDR3 comprises 15 residues. Germline V CDR1 and CDR2: SGHVS, FNYEAQ. V gave up 5 bases and J gave up 2 bases; unmatched junction bases: 5. The CDR3: CASSRGQTNTGELFF. For the CDR3, the DNA is TGTGCCAGCAGCCGGGGACAGACCAACACCGGGGAGCTGTTTTTT.

J is TRBJ2-1 and V is TRBV12-5; 7 positions agree with TRBD2. The junction had 11 bases not matched to a gene; V was cut back by 8 bases and J by 7 bases. Germline V gene sequence: CDR1 LGHNT, CDR2 FRNRAP. This CDR3 has 14 residues. The DNA of the CDR3 is TGTGCTAGTACCCCTGTCGGGGGAGGGAATGAGCAGTTCTTC. Translation gives CASTPVGGGNEQFF. Using reference TRBV12-5 and TRBJ2-1 for the parts outside the CDR3, the full variable domain is DARVTQTPRHKVTEMGQEVTMRCQPILGHNTVFWYRQTMMQGLELLAYFRNRAPLDDSGMPKDRFSAEMPDATLATLKIQPSEPRDSAVYFCASTPVGGGNEQFFGPGTRLTVL.

The chain is built from TRBV19 and TRBJ1-5; 8 bases are a match to TRBD1. The CDR3 has 15 residues. V gave up 7 bases and J gave up 7 bases; unmatched junction bases: 12. The germline CDR1 and CDR2 sequences are LNHDA and SQIVND (reference sequence). The CDR3 reads CASNLDRVRGQPQHF. Written as DNA, the CDR3 is TGTGCCAGTAATCTGGACAGGGTCCGGGGCCAGCCCCAGCATTTT.

This clone was observed once. The rearrangement uses TRBV9 and TRBJ2-5; possible D gene TRBD1, 5 bases. Matching the DNA end better, TRBJ2-7 makes the J call doubtful. CDR3 length: 15 amino acids. Germline V gene lookup returns CDR1 SGDLS and CDR2 YYNGEE. CDR3 nucleotides: TGTGCCAGCAGCGCGCCTGGGGCAGATAGGTACGAGCAGTACTTC. Its translation is CASSAPGADRYEQYF.

The chain is built from TRBV19 and TRBJ2-2, with unresolved D. Per the germline V gene, CDR1 is LNHDA and CDR2 is SQIVND (reference sequence). V lost 3 bases to trimming and J lost 2 bases, with 4 bases between them. The CDR3 consists of 13 residues. The CDR3: CASSILNTGELFF. The CDR3 DNA reads as TGTGCCAGTAGTATCCTTAACACCGGGGAGCTGTTTTTT.

The rearrangement joins TRBV2 to TRBJ2-7; the match to TRBD2 covers 7 bases. V shed 6 bases and J 9 bases; nucleotides not matched to a gene: 5. Per the germline V gene, CDR1 is SNHLY and CDR2 is FYNNEI. CDR3 length: 11 residues. This CDR3 reads CASRISGGQYF. DNA for the CDR3: TGTGCCAGCAGGATTTCGGGAGGGCAGTACTTC.

V usage is TRBV7-9 and J usage is TRBJ2-3; 10 bases align to TRBD1. V dropped 1 base and J dropped 1; count of bases not matched to a gene: 8. Germline CDR1 reads SEHNR; CDR2 reads FQNEAQ (reference sequence). CDR3 length: 18 amino acids. Here the CDR3 DNA reads TGTGCCAGCAGCTTAGGGGGACAGGGGATGAGAGGCACAGATACGCAGTATTTT. Translation: CASSLGGQGMRGTDTQYF.

The chain uses TRBV9 and TRBJ2-5; 7 bases are a match to TRBD2. The J segment lost 5 bases and the V segment lost 1 base, leaving 2 bases of the junction unmatched. The CDR3 consists of 13 residues. Looked up from germline, CDR1 is SGDLS and CDR2 is YYNGEE. The CDR3 coding sequence is TGTGCCAGCAGCGTAATAGCGGGTGAGACCCAGTACTTC. Residues: CASSVIAGETQYF.